This T cell receptor (beta chain) was retrieved from a study of technical replicates of blood from a few donors. Germline CDR1 reads KGHSH; CDR2 reads LQKENI. This CDR3 has 14 residues. With 0 bases removed from V and 4 bases from J, the gap between germline ends came to 9 bases. Only in-frame clones appear in the TCRdb table, and some are missing; sequencing was by immunoSEQ multiplex PCR. This table has 45,000 to 65,000 clones, about 95% appearing once. Sample: PBMCs. This sequence originates from a human donor in good health. Some clones in this sample may be carry-over from other donors' samples. The J gene is TRBJ1-2, the V gene TRBV18, with D perhaps TRBD1 (5 bases). The CDR3 bases are TGTGCCAGCTCACCACCTTCAGACAGCTATGGCTACACCTTC. Translating it yields CASSPPSDSYGYTF.